The 18 T cell receptor beta chains below all came from one sample that was sequenced in a study of beta chain features in type 1 diabetes. Study-level points and caveats: Type 1 diabetes patients showed a moderate but significant shortening of TCRB CDR3s in all four CD4+ subsets.

TCRB transcripts that were expressed got sequenced, as all of the isolated RNA had been reverse transcribed. TCRdb's copy holds only in-frame clones and misses some; the assay was immunoSEQ multiplex PCR. The sample records roughly 130,000 clones, about a sixth being singletons. The antigens for these receptors are not known. The specimen sequenced was central memory CD4+ T cells from blood. The receptors here all came from a man younger than 45 with type 1 diabetes.

This clone was detected only a few times. The chain joins TRBV7-2 to TRBJ1-2; D not resolved. The germline CDR1 and CDR2 sequences are SGHTA and FQGNSA. The CDR3 totals 12 residues. Between the trimmed V and J ends, which lost 4 bases and 8 bases, there was a span of 11 bases. This chain's CDR3 is CASSSQPRGYTF. The CDR3 nucleotides read TGTGCCAGCAGCTCCCAACCTAGGGGCTACACCTTC.

A few counts support this clone. This chain uses TRBV19 with TRBJ2-5; the D gene could be TRBD1 or TRBD2 (5 bases each). The CDR3 covers 13 residues. Germline CDR1 LNHDA, CDR2 SQIVND (reference sequence). V lost 5 bases, J lost 13 bases, and 20 bases lay in between. CDR3 residues: CASSPGTVDKVYF. CDR3 nucleotides: TGTGCCAGTAGTCCCGGGACCGTTGATAAGGTGTACTTC.

J is TRBJ2-1 and V is TRBV2; D might be TRBD1 (5 bases). The CDR3 sequence is 15 residues long. CDR1 and CDR2 from the germline V gene are SNHLY and FYNNEI. V was trimmed by 1 base and J by 0 bases, leaving 7 bases between them. The DNA of the CDR3 is TGTGCCAGCAGTGAAGGACAGAGCTCCTACAATGAGCAGTTCTTC. Protein: CASSEGQSSYNEQFF.

This rearrangement joins TRBV5-1 to TRBJ2-7; D is unclear. Between the trimmed V and J ends, which lost 0 bases and 4 bases, there was a span of 11 bases. Germline V lookup: CDR1 SGHRS, CDR2 YFSETQ. There are 14 residues in the CDR3. The CDR3 protein is CASSLVSIGYEQYF. In DNA, the CDR3 is TGCGCCAGCAGCTTGGTATCAATTGGGTACGAGCAGTACTTC.

J is TRBJ2-3 and V is TRBV27; D is ambiguous. Germline CDR1 MNHEY, CDR2 SMNVEV (reference sequence). Trimming took 5 bases from V and 4 from J, leaving 13 bases between them. The CDR3 is 14 residues long. The CDR3 here is CASSPLRKADTQYF. CDR3 sequence (DNA): TGTGCCAGCAGTCCGCTTCGGAAGGCAGATACGCAGTATTTT.

This clone was seen more than once but under ten times. V gene TRBV4-3 combines with J gene TRBJ1-2; possible D gene TRBD1, 6 bases. This CDR3 has 17 amino acids. Trimming shortened V by 2 bases and J by 4 bases, and 20 bases separated the two germline ends. Germline loops: CDR1 LGHNA, CDR2 YSLEER. CDR3 sequence: CASSQTGRQGTIYGYTF. CDR3 nucleotide sequence: TGCGCCAGCAGCCAAACTGGTCGGCAGGGGACTATCTATGGCTACACCTTC.

This sequence joins TRBV13 and TRBJ2-5, with 8 bases identical to TRBD1. Germline trimming cut 5 bases from V and 5 bases from J; bases unmatched to any gene: 7. Per the germline V gene, CDR1 is PRHDT and CDR2 is FYEKMQ (reference sequence). The CDR3 is 14 amino acids. CDR3 sequence reads: CASSLPDREETQYF. Written as DNA, the CDR3 is TGTGCCAGCAGCCTCCCGGACAGGGAGGAGACCCAGTACTTC.

This chain joins TRBV9 and TRBJ1-4; D unclear. Germline V CDR1 and CDR2: SGDLS, YYNGEE. The V end lost 1 base, the J end lost 3 bases, and 10 bases lay between the germline ends. The CDR3 length is 15 residues. The chain's CDR3 is CASSVRHAANEKLFF. As DNA, the CDR3 is TGTGCCAGCAGCGTAAGACATGCGGCTAATGAAAAACTGTTTTTT.

This clone was counted a few times. The chain couples TRBV23-1 to TRBJ2-3, with TRBD1 identical over 7 bases. TRBV23-1 is an open reading frame, and its role is uncertain. The CDR3 is 14 amino acids. The V segment lost 9 bases and the J segment 4 bases; nucleotides outside the gene matches: 10. CDR3 nucleotide sequence: TGCGCCAGACCGGTGGACAGGCTGTCAGATACGCAGTATTTT. Residues: CARPVDRLSDTQYF.

The V call is TRBV5-4, the J call TRBJ2-1; 7 bases are shared with TRBD2. Germline values: CDR1 SGHNT, CDR2 YYREEE (reference sequence). V lost 6 bases to trimming and J lost 5 bases; unmatched junction nucleotides: 2. The CDR3 totals 12 residues. DNA for the CDR3: TGTGCCAGCACCGCGGGGGACAATGAGCAGTTCTTC. Translated, it gives CASTAGDNEQFF.

V and J are TRBV28 and TRBJ2-3, with 7 bases matching TRBD1. Germline-derived CDR1 and CDR2 are MDHEN and SYDVKM. The CDR3 contains 14 residues. V was pared by 4 bases and J by 2 bases, with 3 bases of the junction left unmatched. The CDR3 bases are TGTGCCAGCAGTTCTGGACAGGCCACAGATACGCAGTATTTT. Translation: CASSSGQATDTQYF.

This clone was seen more than once but under ten times. This sequence joins TRBV9 and TRBJ2-5; TRBD2 agrees at 10 bases. Germline-derived CDR1 and CDR2 are SGDLS and YYNGEE. The CDR3 length is 15 residues. The V and J ends lost 0 bases and 3 bases, in that order; junction bases with no gene match: 2. The CDR3 DNA sequence: TGTGCCAGCAGCGTAGGGACTAGCGGTAAAGAGACCCAGTACTTC. This encodes CASSVGTSGKETQYF.

This clone showed up just a few times. This chain joins TRBV4-3 and TRBJ1-5; D not certain. Per germline, CDR1 LGHNA and CDR2 YSLEER. V lost 1 base and J lost 5, with 12 bases in between. The CDR3 sequence is 15 residues long. The CDR3 DNA is TGCGCCAGCAGCCAAGGAGAAGGGAACTATCAGCCCCAGCATTTT. Protein: CASSQGEGNYQPQHF.

The V gene is TRBV15, the J gene TRBJ1-1; the D gene is possibly TRBD1 (5 bases). V was cut by 5 bases and J by 1 base, with 8 bases left in between. There are 13 residues in the CDR3. CDR1 and CDR2 (germline): LNHNV, YYDKDF (reference sequence). The CDR3 coding sequence is TGTGCCACCAGCCATACAGGGAACACTGAAGCTTTCTTT. Encoded protein: CATSHTGNTEAFF.

The chain is built from TRBV5-8 and TRBJ2-7, with TRBD1 matching over 9 bases. V lost 4 bases and J lost 1; bases outside the gene matches: 6. This CDR3 has 15 residues. Germline V CDR1 and CDR2: SGHTS, YDEGEE. As DNA, the CDR3 is TGTGCCAGCAGCGTGGACAGGGGTCGATCCTACGAGCAGTACTTC. It codes for CASSVDRGRSYEQYF. The entire variable domain, with the rest obtained from reference TRBV5-8 and TRBJ2-7, is as follows: EAGVTQSPTHLIKTRGQQATLRCSPISGHTSVYWYQQALGLGLQFLLWYDEGEERNRGNFPPRFSGRQFPNYSSELNVNALELEDSALYLCASSVDRGRSYEQYFGPGTRLTVT.

This rearrangement joins TRBV7-2 to TRBJ2-5; TRBD2 matches 12 bases. The junction had 9 bases not matched to a gene; V was cut back by 5 bases and J by 5 bases. This CDR3 comprises 16 residues. CDR1 is SGHTA and CDR2 is FQGNSA in the germline V gene. As DNA, the CDR3 is TGTGCCAGCAGCCCCGCGACTAGCGGGGGCGGGGAGACCCAGTACTTC. It specifies CASSPATSGGGETQYF. Based on the CDR3 plus reference TRBV7-2 and TRBJ2-5, the full variable domain is GAGVSQSPSNKVTEKGKDVELRCDPISGHTALYWYRQSLGQGLEFLIYFQGNSAPDKSGLPSDRFSAERTGGSVSTLTIQRTQQEDSAVYLCASSPATSGGGETQYFGPGTRLLVL.

The chain recombines TRBV18 with TRBJ2-7; TRBD1 agrees at 8 bases. Germline trimming cut 4 bases from V and 0 bases from J; bases unmatched to any gene: 2. The germline V gene encodes CDR1 KGHSH and CDR2 LQKENI. The CDR3 consists of 14 residues. CDR3 coding DNA: TGTGCCAGCTCACTCGGACAGGGCTCCTACGAGCAGTACTTC. The encoded protein is CASSLGQGSYEQYF.

The chain carries TRBV2 and TRBJ2-5; 8 bases match TRBD1. Germline-derived CDR1 and CDR2 are SNHLY and FYNNEI. V trimming: 5 bases; J trimming: 4 bases; junction bases outside the gene matches: 6. There are 14 residues in the CDR3. CDR3 loop: CASSYGQGVETQYF. The CDR3 DNA follows: TGTGCCAGCAGTTACGGACAGGGAGTAGAGACCCAGTACTTC.